The following is a T cell receptor (beta chain) sequence with its context. What this receptor recognizes is not known. Germline is not matched at one junction end, which may reflect a read error. Donors were a few dozen systemically healthy Caucasian individuals from Russia aged roughly 6 to 100 years. Each donor gave ten milliliters of peripheral blood, collected into EDTA-treated Vacutainer tubes. Ficoll-Paque density-gradient centrifugation was used to isolate PBMCs, with at least 7 million per sample. Total RNA was extracted from PBMCs with Trizol reagent, with at least 6 micrograms obtained per sample. Naive CD45RAhigh/CD27high T cell percentages were measured by flow cytometry on a PBMC aliquot from every donor. The data are from a study of blood T cells in healthy people across ages (dated by TCRdb to between 2014 and 2017). Some background on the complete study: In model experiments, roughly one uniquely barcoded TCR beta cDNA molecule per two T cells was captured by template switching. Using deep sequencing normalized with unique cDNA molecular identifiers, the study measured how TCR beta repertoire diversity changes with age. The donors were split into four age groups: young (average 16 years), middle-aged (39), aged (approximately 59) and long-lived (roughly 80). To avoid experimental bias, donors of different ages were spread randomly across the sequencing lanes. Using the same blood draw, the study looked at two additional independent replicas of 1 million unique cDNA reads for two donors, one aged 18 to 30 and the other aged 80 or older.

Libraries were prepared through 5' RACE. TCRdb records Illumina HiSeq 2500 as the sequencer. A second PCR of roughly 7 to 12 cycles was performed with a sample-barcoded 5' primer and a J-beta primer mix. A unique molecular identifier was introduced onto each TCR beta cDNA molecule by a template-switch 5' adaptor carrying 12 random nucleotides. At least 3 million CDR3-containing paired-end reads were obtained from each sample. First-strand cDNA synthesis was performed from all RNA using the Mint cDNA synthesis kit, with priming by a TRBC-specific oligonucleotide. Following uracil-DNA glycosylase treatment, a first 18-cycle PCR with universal primers M1SS and BC2_uni_R was performed on all cDNA. Per the original workflow: Normalization of each sample was performed by random selection of 1 million high-quality reads, each carrying a distinct molecular identifier. Reads with shared molecular identifiers were discarded instead of being binned into consensus sequences. MiTCR, set to a Q25 quality threshold and the strictest error-elimination algorithm, was used for CDR3 identification, clonotype clustering and error correction. Lower-bound total TCR beta diversity was estimated with a nonparametric unseen species model using Euler transformation. TCRdb's own reprocessing of the public reads used fastp at Q25 and MiXCR and kept productive beta chains. Every entry covers one CDR3 protein and lists the most common genes and DNA from its rows. Clone size and V and J calls follow TCRdb, not the original study. This sample lists roughly 800,000 distinct CDR3 sequences; roughly 64% were detected once. Around 22% of the sample comes from the top ten.

From the germline V gene, CDR1 is SNHLY and CDR2 is FYNNEI. The CDR3 holds 15 amino acids from the cysteine to the phenylalanine. Kept here is only the CDR3 DNA, which spans 45 bases and is read in frame from base 1. Points the paper makes about the study in general: As age increased, observed TCR beta diversity per million T cells dropped in a roughly linear way, and a significant reduction was already evident by age 40. Observed TCR beta diversity correlated strongly with the percentage of naive T cells measured by flow cytometry. Compared with the aged group, the long-lived group had more naive CD4+ T cells, fewer expanded clones and increased TCR diversity, a pattern suggesting age selection. Donor CMV infection status was unknown, potentially confounding age-related changes in expanded clonotypes. Estimates of total diversity based on one million sequenced T cells were regarded as lower bounds and as underestimates. Conclusive comparison of naive and antigen-experienced compartments was prevented by the profiling of bulk unsorted PBMCs.

Sample: blood. This clonotype was sampled from a man aged 25 to 40 in good health. The chain uses TRBV2 and TRBJ1-2; the D gene lacks a confident call. This receptor has the CDR3 CASREGSSPFYGYTF. The DNA sequence reads TGTGCCAGCAGGGAAGGCTCCTCGCCATTTTATGGCTACACCTTC.